This TCR beta chain derives from a study of blood T cell repertoires in COVID-19 (dated by TCRdb to the early 2020s). Notes on the research overall: Collaborator samples came from the United States, Italy and Spain and covered acute and convalescent phases of COVID-19. The prospective study material was composed of cDNA or gDNA derived from T cells, B-cell-depleted T cells, or PBMCs. Deeply sampled blood TCRbeta repertoires from subjects exposed to, actively infected with, or recovered from COVID-19 were included in the dataset. A freely available public database, intended as a resource for researchers studying the immune response to SARS-CoV-2, is where the repertoires were released. Samples came from the ongoing ImmuneRACE study (first 160 participants) plus 1,254 subjects from 6 global collaborators. Sample metadata almost always included a de-identified subject ID, COVID-19 status, age in years and sex. HLA class I and class II types, where available, came from metadata supplied by the sample provider rather than from assay-based typing.

Of note for this clone: The target of this receptor is not known. The input lacks base qualities; no much larger clone sits a single base away.

V and J are truncated by 2 bases and 3 bases respectively, leaving an intervening sequence of 8 bases. CDR1 and CDR2 were assigned from the germline V gene as MGHDK and SYGVNS. The CDR3 spans 13 residues, from the cysteine through the phenylalanine. CDR3 DNA only is kept here, 39 bases in frame from base 1. TCRbeta CDR3 regions were amplified from genomic DNA by means of the immunoSEQ Assay, a bias-controlled multiplex PCR. The original pipeline was this. Nucleated cell counts per sample were estimated from amplification of reference gene primers within the assay. To quantify the absolute abundance of each unique TCRbeta CDR3 rearrangement, sequence reads were collapsed and filtered. For each sample, productive Simpson clonality was calculated as the square root of Simpson's diversity index over productive rearrangements. Held by TCRdb, this immuneACCESS table contains in-frame sequences only and omits some clones. Under half of the omission traces to an unresolved V gene where checked; the cause of the rest is unknown. V, J and clone size are those of that table, while D and trimming were read from the DNA. This sample holds approximately 350,000 clones; more than 75% were observed only once. The ten largest account for 2.5% to 3% of the sample.

Study-wide findings and limitations: The quantity of clinical and demographic metadata differed by source and by participant and was supplied without curation.

Participants in the prospective study were enrolled through a virtual design, were aged about 18 to 100 years, and lived in 20 to 30 United States geographic areas. To assign participants to cohorts, the prospective study relied on clinical history that participants themselves reported in a screening survey and a study questionnaire. For ImmuneRACE Cohort 3, a participant was defined as recovered based on two consecutive negative NP/OP PCR tests, clearance by a healthcare professional, or resolution of symptoms. Mobile phlebotomists in the prospective study collected whole blood, serum and a nasopharyngeal or oropharyngeal swab from every participant. Over a roughly 2-month period, participants in the prospective study had the option of providing additional blood draws and questionnaires. Before DNA extraction, blood samples from the prospective study were shipped at room temperature or frozen.

The origin of this receptor is a young woman who had recovered from COVID-19. Sequenced material: PBMCs or T cells enriched from blood (not recorded which). The chain is made from TRBV25-1 and TRBJ2-7; the D gene cannot be named for sure. The bases are TGTGCCAGCAGTGAAGCCTATATCTACGAGCAGTACTTC. Its protein reads: CASSEAYIYEQYF.